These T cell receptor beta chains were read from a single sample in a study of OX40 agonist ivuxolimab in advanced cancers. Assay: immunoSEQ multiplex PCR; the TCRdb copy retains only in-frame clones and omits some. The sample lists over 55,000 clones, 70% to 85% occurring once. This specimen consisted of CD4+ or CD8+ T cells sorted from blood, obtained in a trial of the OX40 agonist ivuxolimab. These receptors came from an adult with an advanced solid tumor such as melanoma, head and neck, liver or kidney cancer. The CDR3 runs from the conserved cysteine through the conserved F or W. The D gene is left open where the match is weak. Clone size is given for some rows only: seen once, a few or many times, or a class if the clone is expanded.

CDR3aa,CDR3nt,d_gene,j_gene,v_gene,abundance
CASSSTGPRETQYF,TGTGCCAGCAGTTCGACAGGGCCGCGGGAGACCCAGTACTTC,TRBD1,TRBJ2-5,TRBV28,NA
CASRTGGYNEQFF,TGTGCCAGCAGGACGGGGGGATACAATGAGCAGTTCTTC,TRBD2,TRBJ2-1,TRBV2,once
CASRLTGLAEAWYNEQFF,TGTGCCAGCAGACTAACGGGACTAGCGGAGGCCTGGTACAATGAGCAGTTCTTC,TRBD2,TRBJ2-1,TRBV28,once
CASSLRGNAYNEQFF,TGTGCCAGCAGCTTACGCGGGAATGCGTACAATGAGCAGTTCTTC,NA,TRBJ2-1,TRBV11-2,NA
CASSPSRGAGAYNEQFF,TGTGCCAGCAGCCCCTCGAGGGGAGCAGGCGCCTACAATGAGCAGTTCTTC,NA,TRBJ2-1,TRBV9,NA
CASSLNRDGYYEQYF,TGTGCCAGCAGCCTAAACAGGGATGGGTACTACGAGCAGTACTTC,NA,TRBJ2-7,TRBV11-2,NA
CASSRAGGREQFF,TGTGCCAGCAGCAGAGCGGGAGGGCGTGAGCAGTTCTTC,TRBD2,TRBJ2-1,TRBV28,NA
CATSRDGSLSNEKLFF,TGTGCCACCAGCAGGGACGGGTCGCTTTCGAATGAAAAACTGTTTTTT,NA,TRBJ1-4,TRBV15,NA
CASSPEGLAGVNNEQFF,TGCGCCAGCAGCCCCGAGGGGCTAGCGGGAGTGAACAATGAGCAGTTCTTC,TRBD2,TRBJ2-1,TRBV5-1,NA
CASSSTGTANTGELFF,TGTGCCAGCAGCTCCACCGGGACGGCTAACACCGGGGAGCTGTTTTTT,NA,TRBJ2-2,TRBV7-3,NA
CASSPQGSSYEQYF,TGTGCCAGCTCACCCCAGGGAAGCTCCTACGAGCAGTACTTC,NA,TRBJ2-7,TRBV18,NA
CASSFGRVLFF,TGTGCCAGCAGTTTCGGCAGGGTCCTGTTCTTC,NA,TRBJ2-1,TRBV28,NA
CATSRDRDSFYEQYF,TGTGCCACCAGCAGAGATCGCGATAGTTTCTACGAGCAGTACTTC,NA,TRBJ2-7,TRBV15,NA
CASSVSGSGETQYF,TGTGCCAGTAGCGTTAGCGGGAGTGGAGAGACCCAGTACTTC,TRBD2,TRBJ2-5,TRBV19,NA
CSVLEGYTF,TGCAGCGTACTAGAAGGCTACACCTTC,NA,TRBJ1-2,TRBV29-1,few
CASSQGEEAGTADTQYF,TGCGCCAGCAGCCAGGGGGAGGAGGCGGGTACCGCAGATACGCAGTATTTT,NA,TRBJ2-3,TRBV4-1,NA
CASSISSGTSQPQHF,TGTGCCAGCAGCATAAGCTCAGGGACCAGTCAGCCCCAGCATTTT,NA,TRBJ1-5,TRBV7-2,few
CASSLDRGRVSGYYGYTF,TGTGCCAGCAGCTTAGATCGAGGCAGGGTTAGTGGGTACTATGGCTACACCTTC,NA,TRBJ1-2,TRBV11-2,NA
CASSLDRLGTDTQYF,TGTGCCAGCAGCCTGGACAGGTTAGGCACAGATACGCAGTATTTT,TRBD1,TRBJ2-3,TRBV7-9,NA
CASSLVDRAYTDTQYF,TGTGCCAGCAGCTTGGTCGACAGGGCATACACAGATACGCAGTATTTT,TRBD1,TRBJ2-3,TRBV5-6,NA
CASRSPPRTGFLGYGYTF,TGTGCCAGCAGGTCACCGCCCAGGACAGGGTTTTTGGGGTATGGCTACACCTTC,TRBD1,TRBJ1-2,TRBV27,NA
CASSFDRRSYEQYF,TGTGCCAGTAGTTTTGACAGGCGGTCCTACGAGCAGTACTTC,NA,TRBJ2-7,TRBV19,NA
CATSGGTYTGELFF,TGTGCCACCAGTGGGGGAACCTACACCGGGGAGCTGTTTTTT,NA,TRBJ2-2,TRBV15,few
CASSLGDGTNTGELFF,TGTGCCAGCAGCTTAGGGGACGGTACGAACACCGGGGAGCTGTTTTTT,NA,TRBJ2-2,TRBV11-2,few
CASSVGQGAGETQYF,TGTGCCAGTAGTGTTGGACAGGGGGCCGGGGAGACCCAGTACTTC,TRBD1,TRBJ2-5,TRBV19,NA
CASSQELSSEETQYF,TGCGCCAGCAGCCAAGAGCTAAGTAGCGAAGAGACCCAGTACTTC,NA,TRBJ2-5,TRBV4-3,NA
CASSGQGNYGYTF,TGTGCCAGCAGTGGACAGGGGAACTATGGCTACACCTTC,TRBD1,TRBJ1-2,TRBV2,NA
CASSRLPGDTQYF,TGTGCCAGCTCACGTTTACCAGGGGATACGCAGTATTTT,NA,TRBJ2-3,TRBV18,NA
CASSQNRDNQETQYF,TGCGCCAGCAGCCAAAACCGGGACAACCAAGAGACCCAGTACTTC,NA,TRBJ2-5,TRBV4-3,NA
CASSLGAGQGETQYF,TGTGCCAGCAGCTTAGGGGCAGGTCAGGGGGAGACCCAGTACTTC,NA,TRBJ2-5,TRBV7-7,NA
CASSLGQQRGANVLTF,TGCGCCAGCAGCTTGGGACAGCAAAGAGGGGCCAACGTCCTGACTTTC,NA,TRBJ2-6,TRBV5-1,NA
CASSRRGRMNTEAFF,TGTGCCAGCAGTCGCAGGGGGCGCATGAACACTGAAGCTTTCTTT,TRBD1,TRBJ1-1,TRBV28,NA
CATALGGSEQYF,TGTGCCACCGCACTTGGGGGATCCGAGCAGTACTTC,NA,TRBJ2-7,TRBV27,NA
CASSQASVGIQYF,TGTGCCAGCAGCCAAGCTTCGGTTGGCATTCAGTACTTC,NA,TRBJ2-4,TRBV14,medium-sized
CASIGQGAAGELFF,TGTGCCAGCATCGGACAGGGGGCAGCCGGGGAGCTGTTTTTT,TRBD1,TRBJ2-2,TRBV6-5,NA
CAWTSQGALEAFF,TGTGCCTGGACGTCACAGGGGGCGCTTGAAGCTTTCTTT,TRBD1,TRBJ1-1,TRBV30,NA
CASSLGIPGQGSGEQYF,TGTGCCAGCAGCTTAGGTATACCGGGACAGGGATCGGGCGAGCAGTACTTC,TRBD1,TRBJ2-7,TRBV11-2,NA
CASSSPSGQTYEQYF,TGTGCCAGCAGTTCACCTTCGGGGCAGACATACGAGCAGTACTTC,NA,TRBJ2-7,TRBV27,once
CASSPQGGSNQPQHF,TGTGCCAGCTCACCGCAGGGGGGGAGCAATCAGCCCCAGCATTTT,TRBD1,TRBJ1-5,TRBV18,NA
CASSQEGLPPTDSNQPQHF,TGCGCCAGCAGCCAAGAGGGTTTGCCCCCGACGGATAGCAATCAGCCCCAGCATTTT,NA,TRBJ1-5,TRBV4-3,NA
CASSLGHRETQYF,TGCGCCAGCAGCTTGGGGCATAGGGAGACCCAGTACTTC,NA,TRBJ2-5,TRBV5-1,many
CASSNGGFFIEQYF,TGTGCCAGCAGTAACGGGGGATTTTTTATCGAGCAGTACTTC,NA,TRBJ2-7,TRBV28,NA
CASLAGGSTGELFF,TGTGCCAGCCTGGCGGGTGGAAGCACCGGGGAGCTGTTTTTT,NA,TRBJ2-2,TRBV7-9,once
CASSLVAGGDSYGYTF,TGTGCCAGCAGCTTGGTAGCGGGGGGCGATAGCTATGGCTACACCTTC,NA,TRBJ1-2,TRBV5-5,many
CASSPPRGNQPQHF,TGTGCCAGCAGCCCCCCCCGCGGGAATCAGCCCCAGCATTTT,NA,TRBJ1-5,TRBV5-6,NA
CASRRGDAYEQYF,TGTGCCAGCAGGAGGGGGGATGCCTACGAGCAGTACTTC,NA,TRBJ2-7,TRBV7-2,NA
CASSILAGSTGELFF,TGTGCCAGCAGCATACTAGCGGGGAGCACCGGGGAGCTGTTTTTT,TRBD2,TRBJ2-2,TRBV5-6,NA
CASKGRQGNEKLFF,TGTGCCAGCAAGGGGAGACAGGGGAATGAAAAACTGTTTTTT,TRBD1,TRBJ1-4,TRBV2,once
CASSTGQGAYTGELFF,TGTGCCAGCAGTACCGGACAGGGGGCGTATACCGGGGAGCTGTTTTTT,TRBD1,TRBJ2-2,TRBV9,few
CASSTNGNTGELFF,TGTGCCAGCAGCACCAACGGAAACACCGGGGAGCTGTTTTTT,NA,TRBJ2-2,TRBV2,NA
CASSKIQGDYGYTF,TGTGCCAGCAGTAAGATCCAGGGGGACTATGGCTACACCTTC,TRBD1,TRBJ1-2,TRBV2,NA
CASSIEGPDTQYF,TGTGCCAGCAGCATAGAGGGACCAGATACGCAGTATTTT,NA,TRBJ2-3,TRBV2,once
CASSFSVGTGELFF,TGTGCCAGCAGCTTTTCTGTTGGCACCGGGGAGCTGTTTTTT,NA,TRBJ2-2,TRBV7-6,once
CSVEDRGGSNEKLFF,TGCAGCGTTGAAGATAGGGGGGGATCTAATGAAAAACTGTTTTTT,NA,TRBJ1-4,TRBV29-1,NA
CASSFVGQGSYNEQFF,TGTGCCAGCAGCTTTGTTGGACAGGGCTCCTACAATGAGCAGTTCTTC,TRBD1,TRBJ2-1,TRBV7-3,NA
CASSPNRGQPQHF,TGTGCCAGCAGCCCCAACAGGGGCCAGCCCCAGCATTTT,TRBD1,TRBJ1-5,TRBV7-9,NA
CASSLGRVGETQYF,TGTGCCAGCAGCTTAGGGAGGGTCGGAGAGACCCAGTACTTC,NA,TRBJ2-5,TRBV7-2,NA
CASNDPVANGYTF,TGTGCCAGCAATGACCCTGTCGCAAATGGCTACACCTTC,NA,TRBJ1-2,TRBV28,NA